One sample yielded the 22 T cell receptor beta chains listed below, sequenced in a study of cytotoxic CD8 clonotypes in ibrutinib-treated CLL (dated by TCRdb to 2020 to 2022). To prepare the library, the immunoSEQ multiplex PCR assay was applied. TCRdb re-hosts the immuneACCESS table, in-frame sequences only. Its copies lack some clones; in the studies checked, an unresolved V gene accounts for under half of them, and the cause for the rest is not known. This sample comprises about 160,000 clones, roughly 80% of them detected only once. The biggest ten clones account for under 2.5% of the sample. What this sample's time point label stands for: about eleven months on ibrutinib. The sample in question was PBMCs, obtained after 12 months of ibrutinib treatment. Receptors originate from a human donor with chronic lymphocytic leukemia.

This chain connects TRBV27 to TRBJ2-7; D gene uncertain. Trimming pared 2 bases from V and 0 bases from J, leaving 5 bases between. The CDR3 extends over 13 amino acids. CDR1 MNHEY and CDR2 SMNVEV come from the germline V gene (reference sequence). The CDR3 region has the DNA TGTGCCAGCAGTTTAAGGGTCTCCTACGAGCAGTACTTC. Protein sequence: CASSLRVSYEQYF.

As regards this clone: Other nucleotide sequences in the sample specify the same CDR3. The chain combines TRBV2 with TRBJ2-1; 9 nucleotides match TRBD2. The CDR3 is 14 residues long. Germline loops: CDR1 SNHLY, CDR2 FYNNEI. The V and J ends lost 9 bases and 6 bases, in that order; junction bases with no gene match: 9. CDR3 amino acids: CASNPGLASNEQFF. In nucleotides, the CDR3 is TGTGCCAGTAATCCGGGACTAGCTAGCAATGAGCAGTTCTTC. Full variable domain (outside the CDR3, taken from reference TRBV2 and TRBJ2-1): EPEVTQTPSHQVTQMGQEVILRCVPISNHLYFYWYRQILGQKVEFLVSFYNNEISEKSEIFDDQFSVERPDGSNFTLKIRSTKLEDSAMYFCASNPGLASNEQFFGPGTRLTVL.

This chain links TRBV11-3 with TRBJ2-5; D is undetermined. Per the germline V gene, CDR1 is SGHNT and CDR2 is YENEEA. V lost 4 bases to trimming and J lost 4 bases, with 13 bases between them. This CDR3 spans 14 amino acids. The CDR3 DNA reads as TGTGCCAGCAGCTCGGCCCAAGAGAGAGAGACCCAGTACTTC. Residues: CASSSAQERETQYF.

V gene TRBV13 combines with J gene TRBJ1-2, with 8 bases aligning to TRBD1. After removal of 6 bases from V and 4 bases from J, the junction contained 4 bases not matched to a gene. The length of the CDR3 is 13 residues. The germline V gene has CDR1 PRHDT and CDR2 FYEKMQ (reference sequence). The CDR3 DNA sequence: TGTGCCAGCAGTGTCACAGGGGGCTATGGCTACACCTTC. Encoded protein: CASSVTGGYGYTF.

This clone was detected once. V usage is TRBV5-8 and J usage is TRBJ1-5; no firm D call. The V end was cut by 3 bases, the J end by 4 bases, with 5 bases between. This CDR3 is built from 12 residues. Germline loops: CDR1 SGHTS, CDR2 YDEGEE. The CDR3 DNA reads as TGTGCCAGCAGCTACCGGAATCAGCCCCAGCATTTT. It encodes CASSYRNQPQHF.

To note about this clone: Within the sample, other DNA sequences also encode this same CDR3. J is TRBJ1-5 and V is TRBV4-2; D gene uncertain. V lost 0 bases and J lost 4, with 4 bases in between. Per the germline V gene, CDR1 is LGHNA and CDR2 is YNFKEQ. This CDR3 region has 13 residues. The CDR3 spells CASSQESNQPQHF. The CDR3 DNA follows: TGTGCCAGCAGCCAAGAGTCTAATCAGCCCCAGCATTTT.

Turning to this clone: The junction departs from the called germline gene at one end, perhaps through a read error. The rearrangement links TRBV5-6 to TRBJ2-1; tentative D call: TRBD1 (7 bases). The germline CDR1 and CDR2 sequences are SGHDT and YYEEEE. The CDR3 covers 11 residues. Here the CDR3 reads CASSSGLQGVF. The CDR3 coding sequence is TGTGCCAGCAGCTCGGGACTCCAGGGGGTCTTC. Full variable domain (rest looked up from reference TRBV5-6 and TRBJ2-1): DAGVTQSPTHLIKTRGQQVTLRCSPKSGHDTVSWYQQALGQGPQFIFQYYEEEERQRGNFPDRFSGHQFPNYSSELNVNALLLGDSALYLCASSSGLQGVFGPGTRLTVL.

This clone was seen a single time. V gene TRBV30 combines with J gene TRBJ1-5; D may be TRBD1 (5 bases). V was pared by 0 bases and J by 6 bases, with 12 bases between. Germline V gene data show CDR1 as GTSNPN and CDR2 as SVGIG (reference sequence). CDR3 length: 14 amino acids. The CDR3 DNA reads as TGTGCCTGGAGTGTGGTAGGGGCGGGTCAGCCCCAGCATTTT. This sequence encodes CAWSVVGAGQPQHF.

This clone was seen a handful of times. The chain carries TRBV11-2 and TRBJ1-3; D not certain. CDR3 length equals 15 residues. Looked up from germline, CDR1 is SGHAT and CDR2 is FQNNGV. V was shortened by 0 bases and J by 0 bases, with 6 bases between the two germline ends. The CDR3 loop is CASSLDPVSGNTIYF. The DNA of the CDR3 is TGTGCCAGCAGCTTAGATCCCGTCTCTGGAAACACCATATATTTT. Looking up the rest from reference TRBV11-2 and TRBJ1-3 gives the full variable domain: EAGVAQSPRYKIIEKRQSVAFWCNPISGHATLYWYQQILGQGPKLLIQFQNNGVVDDSQLPKDRFSAERLKGVDSTLKIQPAKLEDSAVYLCASSLDPVSGNTIYFGEGSWLTVV.

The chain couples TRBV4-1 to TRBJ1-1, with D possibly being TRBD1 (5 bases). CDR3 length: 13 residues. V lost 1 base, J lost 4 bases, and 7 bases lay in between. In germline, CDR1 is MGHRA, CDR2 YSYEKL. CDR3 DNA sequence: TGCGCCAGCAGCCAAGCAGGGTTCACTGAAGCTTTCTTT. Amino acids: CASSQAGFTEAFF.

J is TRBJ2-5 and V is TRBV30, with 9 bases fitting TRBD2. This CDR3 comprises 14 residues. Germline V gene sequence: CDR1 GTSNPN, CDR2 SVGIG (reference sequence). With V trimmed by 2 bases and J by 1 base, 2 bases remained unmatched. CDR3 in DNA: TGTGCCTGGAGTCGAGCGGGGGGCCAAGAGACCCAGTACTTC. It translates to CAWSRAGGQETQYF.

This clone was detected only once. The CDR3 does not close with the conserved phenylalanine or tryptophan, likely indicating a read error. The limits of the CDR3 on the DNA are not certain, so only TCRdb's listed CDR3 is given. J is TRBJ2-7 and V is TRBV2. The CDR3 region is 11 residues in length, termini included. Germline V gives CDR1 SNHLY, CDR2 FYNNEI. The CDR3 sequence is CASRAGGGNYL.

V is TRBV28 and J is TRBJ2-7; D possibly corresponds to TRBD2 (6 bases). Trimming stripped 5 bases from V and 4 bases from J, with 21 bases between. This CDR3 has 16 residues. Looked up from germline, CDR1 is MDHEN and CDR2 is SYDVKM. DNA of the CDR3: TGTGCCAGCAGTCCTATGGGACTTACGCTGCCTTACGAGCAGTACTTC. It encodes CASSPMGLTLPYEQYF.

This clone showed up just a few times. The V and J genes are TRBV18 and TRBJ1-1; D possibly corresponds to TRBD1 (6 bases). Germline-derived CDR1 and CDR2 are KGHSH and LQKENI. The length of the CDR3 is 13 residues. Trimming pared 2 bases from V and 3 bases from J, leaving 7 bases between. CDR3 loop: CASSPTGYTEAFF. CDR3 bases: TGTGCCAGCTCACCAACAGGGTACACTGAAGCTTTCTTT.

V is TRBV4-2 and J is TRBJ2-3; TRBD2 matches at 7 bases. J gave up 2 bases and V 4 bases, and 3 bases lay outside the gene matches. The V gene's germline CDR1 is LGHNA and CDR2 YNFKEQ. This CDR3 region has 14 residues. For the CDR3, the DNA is TGTGCCAGCAGCCGACTAGCCAACACAGATACGCAGTATTTT. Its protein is CASSRLANTDTQYF.

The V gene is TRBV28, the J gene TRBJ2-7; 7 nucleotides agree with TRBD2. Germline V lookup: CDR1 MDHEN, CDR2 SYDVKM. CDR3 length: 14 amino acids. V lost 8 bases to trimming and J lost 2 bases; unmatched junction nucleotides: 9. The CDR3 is CASRPGGQPYEQYF. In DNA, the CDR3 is TGTGCCAGCCGACCGGGGGGTCAACCCTACGAGCAGTACTTC.

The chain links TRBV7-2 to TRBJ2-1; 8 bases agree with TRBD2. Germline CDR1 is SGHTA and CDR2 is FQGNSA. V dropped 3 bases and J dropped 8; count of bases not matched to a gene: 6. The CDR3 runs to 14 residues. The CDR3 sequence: CASSFLREGHEQFF. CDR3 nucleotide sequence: TGTGCCAGCAGCTTTCTCCGGGAGGGACATGAGCAGTTCTTC.

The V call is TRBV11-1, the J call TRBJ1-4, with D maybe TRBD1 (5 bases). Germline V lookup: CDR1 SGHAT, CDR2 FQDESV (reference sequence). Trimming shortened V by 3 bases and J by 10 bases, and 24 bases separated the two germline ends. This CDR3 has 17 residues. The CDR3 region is CASSFSGLWSAGVKLFF. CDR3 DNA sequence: TGTGCCAGCAGCTTCTCGGGACTCTGGTCCGCGGGGGTAAAACTGTTTTTT.

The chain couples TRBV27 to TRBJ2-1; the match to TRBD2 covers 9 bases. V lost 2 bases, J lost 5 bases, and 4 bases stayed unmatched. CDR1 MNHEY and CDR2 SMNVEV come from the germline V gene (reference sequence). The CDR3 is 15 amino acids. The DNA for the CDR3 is TGTGCCAGCAGTTTAAGGCGGGGGGGAAACAATGAGCAGTTCTTC. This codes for CASSLRRGGNNEQFF.

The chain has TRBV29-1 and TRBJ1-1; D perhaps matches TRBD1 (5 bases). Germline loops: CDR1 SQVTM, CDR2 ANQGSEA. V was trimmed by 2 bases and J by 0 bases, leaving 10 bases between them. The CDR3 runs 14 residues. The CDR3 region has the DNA TGCAGCGTTGAACGACAGTTAGTGAACACTGAAGCTTTCTTT. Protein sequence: CSVERQLVNTEAFF.

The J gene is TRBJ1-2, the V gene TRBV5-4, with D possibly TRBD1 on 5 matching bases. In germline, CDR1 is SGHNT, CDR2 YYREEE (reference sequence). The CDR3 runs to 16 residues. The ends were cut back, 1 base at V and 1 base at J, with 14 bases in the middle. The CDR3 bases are TGTGCCAGCAGCTTGAGGGAGGCAGGGTATAACTATGGCTACACCTTC. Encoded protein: CASSLREAGYNYGYTF.

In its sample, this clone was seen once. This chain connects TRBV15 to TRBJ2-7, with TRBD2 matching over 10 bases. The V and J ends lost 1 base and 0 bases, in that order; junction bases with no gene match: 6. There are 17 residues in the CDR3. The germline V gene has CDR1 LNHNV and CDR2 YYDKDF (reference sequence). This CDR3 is CATSRGNLAGGSYEQYF. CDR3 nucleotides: TGTGCCACCAGCAGAGGAAATTTAGCGGGAGGCTCCTACGAGCAGTACTTC. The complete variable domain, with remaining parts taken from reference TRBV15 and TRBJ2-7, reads DAMVIQNPRYQVTQFGKPVTLSCSQTLNHNVMYWYQQKSSQAPKLLFHYYDKDFNNEADTPDNFQSRRPNTSFCFLDIRSPGLGDTAMYLCATSRGNLAGGSYEQYFGPGTRLTVT.